This TCR beta chain was obtained from a study of blood T cell repertoires in COVID-19. Turning to the study itself: Samples of COVID-19 (acute and convalescent) were obtained from the United States, Italy and Spain.

In the original processing: How many nucleated cells were present was estimated from reference gene primer amplification. The data were produced by immunoSEQ multiplex PCR, yet TCRdb's version contains in-frame clones alone and is incomplete. Clonal size and the V and J genes are those of that table, whereas D and trimming came from the DNA. This table has under 170,000 clones, 84% appearing once. The clonotype originates from a man in his sixties or seventies with acute or convalescent COVID-19. Sequences were obtained from peripheral blood.

Written as DNA, the CDR3 is TGTGCCAGCAGCTTATTCGTCGGGGGAGACAATGAGCAGTTCTTC. Encoded protein: CASSLFVGGDNEQFF. The chain links TRBV11-1 to TRBJ2-1, with a weak D call TRBD2 (6 bases). Germline V gene sequence: CDR1 SGHAT, CDR2 FQDESV (reference sequence). The CDR3 consists of 15 residues. Between the trimmed V and J ends, which lost 2 bases and 5 bases, there was a span of 13 bases. The full variable domain, with the rest looked up from reference TRBV11-1 and TRBJ2-1, is EAEVAQSPRYKITEKSQAVAFWCDPISGHATLYWYRQILGQGPELLVQFQDESVVDDSQLPKDRFSAERLKGVDSTLKIQPAELGDSAMYLCASSLFVGGDNEQFFGPGTRLTVL.